Listed below are T cell receptor beta chains from one sample, sequenced in a study of cytomegalovirus exposure and HLA in healthy donors. TCRdb's copy holds only in-frame clones and misses some; the assay was immunoSEQ multiplex PCR. The sample carries tens of thousands of clones, 81% recorded once. Sequenced material: PBMCs. These receptors all stem from a man between 45 and 60 years old in good health and CMV-seronegative. CDR3s include the opening cysteine and the closing phenylalanine or tryptophan. The D gene is left open where the match is weak. The size entry is marked missing in some rows and otherwise reads once, few, many or a size class.

v_call,cdr3_length,clone_size,j_call,d_call,cdr3_aa,cdr3_nt
TRBV19,12,-,TRBJ2-2,-,CASSIPGGELFF,TGTGCCAGTAGTATTCCGGGCGGGGAGCTGTTTTTT
TRBV7-2,14,-,TRBJ2-3,-,CASSFNSYTDTQYF,TGTGCCAGCAGCTTTAACAGCTACACAGATACGCAGTATTTT
TRBV28,13,-,TRBJ1-2,-,CASSLSGDYGYTF,TGTGCCAGCAGTTTGTCGGGAGACTATGGCTACACCTTC
TRBV28,16,-,TRBJ1-1,-,CASSLGAGVLNTEAFF,TGTGCCAGCAGTTTAGGGGCAGGGGTATTGAACACTGAAGCTTTCTTT
TRBV29-1,17,-,TRBJ1-2,TRBD1,CSVRQGTSMLANYGYTF,TGCAGCGTTAGACAGGGGACGTCCATGTTAGCTAACTATGGCTACACCTTC
TRBV11-2,14,-,TRBJ2-5,TRBD1,CASSLGQGGETQYF,TGTGCCAGCAGCTTAGGACAGGGTGGAGAGACCCAGTACTTC
TRBV6-5,15,-,TRBJ1-1,-,CASSYAGGMNTEAFF,TGTGCCAGCAGTTACGCGGGGGGGATGAACACTGAAGCTTTCTTT
TRBV7-9,13,-,TRBJ1-1,-,CASSLEGRTEAFF,TGTGCCAGCAGCTTAGAGGGGAGGACTGAAGCTTTCTTT
TRBV27,14,few,TRBJ1-1,-,CASSLMGGNTEAFF,TGTGCCAGCAGTTTAATGGGGGGGAACACTGAAGCTTTCTTT
TRBV19,15,-,TRBJ2-7,-,CASSMAGVGSYEQYF,TGTGCCAGTAGTATGGCAGGGGTGGGCTCCTACGAGCAGTACTTC
TRBV5-1,15,-,TRBJ1-2,TRBD1,CASSFDKTGGYGYTF,TGCGCCAGCAGCTTCGATAAAACAGGGGGCTATGGCTACACCTTC
TRBV5-8,13,-,TRBJ2-5,-,CASSLYGQETQYF,TGTGCCAGCAGCTTGTATGGACAGGAGACCCAGTACTTC
TRBV28,14,-,TRBJ1-1,-,CASSRGFLGGEAFF,TGTGCCAGCAGTCGGGGCTTTCTGGGAGGTGAAGCTTTCTTT
TRBV29-1,14,-,TRBJ2-7,TRBD1,CSVAGTGDPYEQYF,TGCAGCGTGGCCGGGACAGGGGATCCCTACGAGCAGTACTTC
TRBV4-3,16,-,TRBJ2-2,TRBD1,CASSQERDSSTGELFF,TGCGCCAGCAGCCAAGAACGGGACAGCTCCACCGGGGAGCTGTTTTTT
TRBV6-6,13,few,TRBJ2-4,-,CASSYSAMDIQYF,TGTGCCAGCAGTTACTCAGCCATGGACATTCAGTACTTC
TRBV4-3,14,-,TRBJ1-2,-,CASSPGQIDYGYTF,TGCGCCAGCAGCCCAGGACAGATTGACTATGGCTACACCTTC
TRBV5-6,14,-,TRBJ2-5,TRBD2,CASRGAGGRETQYF,TGTGCCAGCAGGGGCGCGGGGGGCAGGGAGACCCAGTACTTC
TRBV5-8,14,-,TRBJ2-7,-,CASTKDRFTYEQYF,TGTGCCAGCACCAAAGACAGGTTCACCTACGAGCAGTACTTC
TRBV28,17,-,TRBJ1-5,-,CASSPPGRQYSNQPQHF,TGTGCCAGCAGCCCTCCCGGGAGGCAATATAGCAATCAGCCCCAGCATTTT
TRBV7-6,16,-,TRBJ2-3,TRBD2,CASSLLLAGDTDTQYF,TGTGCCAGCAGCTTACTGCTAGCGGGGGACACAGATACGCAGTATTTT
TRBV7-2,14,-,TRBJ1-2,-,CASSLGGSDYGYTF,TGTGCCAGCAGCTTAGGTGGCAGTGACTATGGCTACACCTTC
TRBV10-3,17,-,TRBJ2-2,TRBD1,CAITEFGAGGNTGELFF,TGTGCCATCACCGAGTTTGGGGCAGGGGGTAACACCGGGGAGCTGTTTTTT
TRBV4-2,15,-,TRBJ1-2,-,CASSPRLRLNYGYTF,TGTGCCAGCAGCCCCCGGCTGAGGCTAAACTATGGCTACACCTTC